What follows are 5 T cell receptor beta chains derived from one specimen sequenced in a study of cytomegalovirus exposure and HLA in healthy donors. It was with 60 Vbeta and 13 Jbeta primers that the PCR ran. The method was immunoSEQ multiplex PCR; TCRdb's version includes in-frame clones alone and lacks a portion of them. The sample comprises 100,000 or so clones, 76% of which are singletons, and about 4% rests with the top ten. The specimen sequenced was PBMCs. The receptors were gathered from a man aged 35-49 years in good health and CMV-seronegative.

This clone was picked up a small number of times. Within the sample, other DNA sequences also encode this same CDR3. The chain links TRBV19 to TRBJ2-7; tentatively, D is TRBD1 (5 bases). Trimming cost V 3 bases and J 0 bases, with 12 bases left between them. The CDR3 runs 15 residues. Germline-derived CDR1 and CDR2 are LNHDA and SQIVND (reference sequence). The CDR3 reads CASSICDSPSYEQYV. DNA of the CDR3: TGTGCCAGTAGTATTTGCGACAGTCCCTCCTACGAGCAGTACGTC.

A few counts support this clone. The V call is TRBV7-2, the J call TRBJ1-5; no clear D. The CDR3 is 13 amino acids. The germline gives CDR1 SGHTA, CDR2 FQGNSA. The ends were cut back, 0 bases at V and 5 bases at J, with 5 bases in the middle. The CDR3 here is CASSLATDQPQHF. CDR3 DNA: TGTGCCAGCAGCTTAGCCACGGATCAGCCCCAGCATTTT.

The chain links TRBV4-3 to TRBJ1-1; 7 nucleotides match TRBD1. Per germline, CDR1 LGHNA and CDR2 YSLEER. This CDR3 spans 17 amino acids. V lost 0 bases to trimming and J lost 2 bases; unmatched junction nucleotides: 9. CDR3 protein: CASSQEWSGDSNTEAFF. The DNA of the CDR3 is TGCGCCAGCAGCCAAGAATGGTCCGGGGACAGCAACACTGAAGCTTTCTTT.

This chain links TRBV5-1 with TRBJ2-1, with 8 bases matching TRBD1. Trimming took 0 bases from V and 8 from J; bases not matched to a gene: 10. CDR1 and CDR2 from the germline V gene are SGHRS and YFSETQ. The CDR3 is 16 amino acids. The CDR3 DNA reads TGCGCCAGCAGCTTGGCCGGGACAGGTTCTTCAGATGAGCAGTTCTTC. Protein: CASSLAGTGSSDEQFF. Together with reference TRBV5-1 and TRBJ2-1, the CDR3 gives the full variable domain: KAGVTQTPRYLIKTRGQQVTLSCSPISGHRSVSWYQQTPGQGLQFLFEYFSETQRNKGNFPGRFSGRQFSNSRSEMNVSTLELGDSALYLCASSLAGTGSSDEQFFGPGTRLTVL.

Written as DNA, the CDR3 is TGTGCCAGCAGCCCCGGGACTAGCGGCACAGATACGCAGTATTTT. Translated, it gives CASSPGTSGTDTQYF. The chain carries TRBV11-2 and TRBJ2-3; 10 bases line up with TRBD2. V dropped 5 bases and J dropped 1; count of bases not matched to a gene: 3. Germline V gene data show CDR1 as SGHAT and CDR2 as FQNNGV. This CDR3 has 15 amino acids.